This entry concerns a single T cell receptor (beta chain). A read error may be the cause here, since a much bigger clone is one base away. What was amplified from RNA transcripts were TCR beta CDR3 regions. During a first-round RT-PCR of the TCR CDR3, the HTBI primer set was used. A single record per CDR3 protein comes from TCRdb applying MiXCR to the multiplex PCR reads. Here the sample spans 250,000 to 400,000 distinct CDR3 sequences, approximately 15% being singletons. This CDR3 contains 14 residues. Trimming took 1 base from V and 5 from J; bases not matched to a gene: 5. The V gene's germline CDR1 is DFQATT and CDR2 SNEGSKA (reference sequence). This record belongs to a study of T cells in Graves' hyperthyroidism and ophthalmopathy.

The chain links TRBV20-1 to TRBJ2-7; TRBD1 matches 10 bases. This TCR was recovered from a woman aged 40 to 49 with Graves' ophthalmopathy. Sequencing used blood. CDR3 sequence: CSARGTGTGDEQYF. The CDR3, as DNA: TGCAGTGCTAGAGGCACTGGGACAGGGGACGAGCAGTACTTC.